This paragraph reports one T cell receptor (beta chain). The junction had 0 bases not matched to a gene; V was cut back by 1 base and J by 3 bases. In germline, CDR1 is SNHLY, CDR2 FYNNEI. The CDR3 contains 15 residues. The data stem from a study of T cells in Graves' hyperthyroidism and ophthalmopathy. RNA transcripts gave rise to amplified TCR beta CDR3 regions. The HTBI primer set drove a first-round RT-PCR of the TCR CDR3. One entry per CDR3 protein results from TCRdb running MiXCR on the multiplex PCR reads. Among hundreds of thousands of distinct CDR3 sequences listed, more than 20% were seen once.

Sequencing was carried out using blood. The sequence derives from a middle-aged man with Graves' hyperthyroidism. The rearrangement joins TRBV2 to TRBJ2-2; 9 nucleotides match TRBD2. CDR3 region: CASSEERGDTGELFF. The CDR3 nucleotides read TGTGCCAGCAGTGAAGAGCGGGGGGACACCGGGGAGCTGTTTTTT.